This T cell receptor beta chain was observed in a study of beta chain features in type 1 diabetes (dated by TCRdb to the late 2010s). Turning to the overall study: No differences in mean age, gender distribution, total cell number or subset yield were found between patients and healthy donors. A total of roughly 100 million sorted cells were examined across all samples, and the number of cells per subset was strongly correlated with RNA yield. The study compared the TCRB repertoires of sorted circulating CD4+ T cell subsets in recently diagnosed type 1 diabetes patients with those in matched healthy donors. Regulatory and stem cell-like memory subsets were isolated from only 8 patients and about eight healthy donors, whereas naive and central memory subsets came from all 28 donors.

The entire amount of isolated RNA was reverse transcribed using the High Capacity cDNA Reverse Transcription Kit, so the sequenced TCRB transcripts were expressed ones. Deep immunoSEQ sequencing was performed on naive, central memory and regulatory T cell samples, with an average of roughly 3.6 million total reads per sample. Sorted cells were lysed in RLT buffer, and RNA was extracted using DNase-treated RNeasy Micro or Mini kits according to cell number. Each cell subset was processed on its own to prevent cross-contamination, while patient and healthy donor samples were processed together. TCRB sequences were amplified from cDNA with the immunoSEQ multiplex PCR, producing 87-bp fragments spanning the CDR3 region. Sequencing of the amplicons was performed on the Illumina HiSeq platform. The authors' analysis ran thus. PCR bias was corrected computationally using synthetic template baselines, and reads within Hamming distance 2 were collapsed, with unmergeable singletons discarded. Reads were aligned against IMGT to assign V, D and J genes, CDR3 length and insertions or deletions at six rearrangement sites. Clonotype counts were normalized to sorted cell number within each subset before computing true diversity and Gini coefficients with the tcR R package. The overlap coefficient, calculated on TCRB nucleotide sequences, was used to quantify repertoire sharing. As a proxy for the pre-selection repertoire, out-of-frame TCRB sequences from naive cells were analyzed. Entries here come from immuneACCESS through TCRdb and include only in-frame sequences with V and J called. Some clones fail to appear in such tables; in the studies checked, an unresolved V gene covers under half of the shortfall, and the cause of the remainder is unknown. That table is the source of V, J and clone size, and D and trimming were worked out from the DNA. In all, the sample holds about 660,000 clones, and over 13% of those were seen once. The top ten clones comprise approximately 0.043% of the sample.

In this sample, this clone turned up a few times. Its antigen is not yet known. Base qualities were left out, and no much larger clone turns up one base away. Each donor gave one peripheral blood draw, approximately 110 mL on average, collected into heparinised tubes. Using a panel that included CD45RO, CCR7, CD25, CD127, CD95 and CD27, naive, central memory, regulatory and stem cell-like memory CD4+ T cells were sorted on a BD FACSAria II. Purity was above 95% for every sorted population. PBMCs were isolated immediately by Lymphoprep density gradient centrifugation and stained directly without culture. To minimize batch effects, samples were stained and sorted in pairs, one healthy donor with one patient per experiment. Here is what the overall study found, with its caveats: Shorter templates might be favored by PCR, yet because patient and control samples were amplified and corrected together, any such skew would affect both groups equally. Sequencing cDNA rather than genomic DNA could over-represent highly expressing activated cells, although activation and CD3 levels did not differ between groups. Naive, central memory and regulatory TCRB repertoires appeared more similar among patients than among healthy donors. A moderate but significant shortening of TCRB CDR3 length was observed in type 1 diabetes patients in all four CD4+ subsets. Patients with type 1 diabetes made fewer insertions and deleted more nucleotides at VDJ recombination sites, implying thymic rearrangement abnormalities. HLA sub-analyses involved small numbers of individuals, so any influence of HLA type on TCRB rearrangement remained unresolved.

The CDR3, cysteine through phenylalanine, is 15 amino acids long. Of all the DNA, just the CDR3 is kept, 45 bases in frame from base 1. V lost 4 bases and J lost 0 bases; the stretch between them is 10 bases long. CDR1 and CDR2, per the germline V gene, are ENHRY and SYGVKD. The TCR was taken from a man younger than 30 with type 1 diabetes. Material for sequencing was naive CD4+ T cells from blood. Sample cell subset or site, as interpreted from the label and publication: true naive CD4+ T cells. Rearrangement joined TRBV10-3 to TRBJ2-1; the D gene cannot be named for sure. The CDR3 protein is CAISAWGISYNEQFF. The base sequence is TGTGCCATCAGTGCCTGGGGAATCTCCTACAATGAGCAGTTCTTC.